This T cell receptor beta chain was profiled in a study of OX40 agonist ivuxolimab in advanced cancers. About the full investigation: Ivuxolimab was an agonistic, fully human IgG2 monoclonal antibody directed against OX40 (CD134), a costimulatory receptor. Prior anti-PD-1, anti-PD-L1 or anti-CTLA-4 therapy was permitted, and checkpoint inhibitors had been received by about 44% of dose-escalation patients. Intravenous ivuxolimab was administered to patients every 2 weeks at six dose levels: 0.01, 0.1, 0.3, 1.5, 3 and 10 mg/kg. The paper describes the monotherapy dose-escalation part (N = 52 patients) of the phase I trial of ivuxolimab. Of the 50 to 55 dose-escalation patients, hepatocellular carcinoma was present in approximately 20, melanoma in approximately 15, renal cell carcinoma in 9 and head and neck cancer in 9. A male proportion of roughly 80% and a mean age of 60 years, ranging from roughly 20 to 80, were recorded for the dose-escalation cohort. Three dose-escalation patients achieved partial responses, one with hepatocellular carcinoma and two with cutaneous melanoma. The purpose of peripheral TCRbeta sequencing was to test whether ivuxolimab changed TCR sequence diversity and led to clonal T-cell expansion.

In regard to this clone: Its antigen specificity is not known. No qualities accompany the bases; no much larger clone lies one base away.

For this chain, trimming is 11 bases at the V end and 4 bases at the J end, and the number of junction bases without a gene match is 1. There are 11 amino acids in the CDR3, from cysteine to phenylalanine inclusive. Just CDR3 DNA is preserved here, 33 bases in frame from base 1. Per the germline V gene, MDHEN is the CDR1 and SYDVKM is the CDR2. To sequence the TCRbeta CDR3 region, genomic DNA was isolated from the sorted cells. TCRbeta CDR3 regions were sequenced using the immunoSEQ Assay. TCRdb obtained this table from immuneACCESS and retained in-frame rearrangements with V and J assigned. These tables miss some clones; where compared with another copy, unresolved V genes account for less than half of the shortfall, and the remainder is unexplained. Across this sample there are fewer than 20,000 clones, with 80% to 95% seen only once. Roughly 7% of the sample belongs to the ten largest clones. Patients with autoimmune disease history or receiving systemic immunosuppression were excluded from the trial. In every dose cohort, peripheral blood was drawn for TCR sequencing at baseline, cycle 4 day 1, and cycle 7 day 1. The samples were taken from a phase I, first-in-human, multicenter, open-label dose-escalation trial of ivuxolimab. Adults with locally advanced or metastatic melanoma, renal cell carcinoma, hepatocellular carcinoma or head and neck squamous cell carcinoma were enrolled in the trial. Before TCR sequencing, CD4+ and CD8+ T cells were separately sorted from peripheral blood.

What the study reported, not specific to this receptor: Low levels of normalized T-cell clonal expansion were also seen in some patients who did not respond. Antigen specificity was not determined for the clonally expanded peripheral T cells. After ivuxolimab, CD8+ T cells had more expanded clones than CD4+ T cells on average. At doses from 0.1 to 3.0 mg/kg, clonal expansion was seen in both CD4+ and CD8+ blood T cells between baseline and week 6. In partial responders in the 0.1-3.0 mg/kg groups, normalized peripheral clonal expansion was found to be among the lowest, especially among CD8+ T cells.

This sequence was found in an adult with an advanced solid tumor such as melanoma, head and neck, liver or kidney cancer. The sequencing used CD4+ or CD8+ T cells sorted from blood, collected in a trial of the OX40 agonist ivuxolimab. The chain joins TRBV28 to TRBJ1-2, with TRBD1 matching 10 junction bases. The DNA reads TGTGCCGGACAGGGGGTCTATGGCTACACCTTC. Protein translation: CAGQGVYGYTF.